Here is one T cell receptor beta chain with its context. The CDR3 loop spans 15 amino acids. Germline CDR1 and CDR2: SGHRS and YFSETQ. Unmatched junction bases numbered 7, after V lost 0 bases and J lost 5 bases. The sample originates from a study of OX40 agonist ivuxolimab in advanced cancers. The method was immunoSEQ multiplex PCR; TCRdb's version includes in-frame clones alone and lacks a portion of them. This sample has 42,000 or so clones, with approximately 83% found just once. The material sequenced was CD4+ or CD8+ T cells sorted from blood, taken in a trial of the OX40 agonist ivuxolimab. This rearrangement joins TRBV5-1 to TRBJ2-5; 7 nucleotides match TRBD2. The receptor comes from an adult with an advanced solid tumor such as melanoma, head and neck, liver or kidney cancer. As DNA, the CDR3 is TGCGCCAGCAGCTTGGGACTAGCCTCGGGCGAGACCCAGTACTTC. Its protein is CASSLGLASGETQYF.